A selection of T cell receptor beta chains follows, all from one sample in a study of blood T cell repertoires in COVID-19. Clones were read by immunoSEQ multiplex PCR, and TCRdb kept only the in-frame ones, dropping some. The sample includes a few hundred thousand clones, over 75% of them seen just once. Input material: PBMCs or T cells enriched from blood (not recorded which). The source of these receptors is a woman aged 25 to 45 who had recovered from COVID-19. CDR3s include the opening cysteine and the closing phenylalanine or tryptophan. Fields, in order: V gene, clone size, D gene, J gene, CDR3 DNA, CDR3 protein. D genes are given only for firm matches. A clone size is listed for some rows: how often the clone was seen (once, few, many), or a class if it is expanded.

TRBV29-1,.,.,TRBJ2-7,TGCAGCGTAACTCAACAGGGTAACGGTAAGCAGTACTTC,CSVTQQGNGKQYF
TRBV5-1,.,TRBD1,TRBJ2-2,TGCGCCAGCAGCTTGGGGCAGGGGGAGTGGAACACCGGGGAGCTGTTTTTT,CASSLGQGEWNTGELFF
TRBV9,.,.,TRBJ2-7,TGTGCCAGCAGCCCCTCGCGCACTAGCATCACCTACGAGCAGTACTTC,CASSPSRTSITYEQYF
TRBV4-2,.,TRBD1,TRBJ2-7,TGTGCCAGCAGCCAAGAATGGGCAGGGGGCGGCGAGCAGTACTTC,CASSQEWAGGGEQYF
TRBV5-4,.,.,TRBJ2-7,TGTGCCAGCAGCCCCGGGGGTACCTACGAGCAGTACTTC,CASSPGGTYEQYF
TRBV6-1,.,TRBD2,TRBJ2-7,TGTGCCAGCAGTGTGCCACTAGCGGGGGGGACCCCCTACGAGCAGTACTTC,CASSVPLAGGTPYEQYF
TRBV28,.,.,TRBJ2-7,TGTGCCAGCAGCCCGGAGTCCAAACGCGAGCAGTACTTC,CASSPESKREQYF
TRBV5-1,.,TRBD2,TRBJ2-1,TGCGCCAGCAGCAGGAGCAGCGGGACTTCTAAGAATGAGCAGTTCTTC,CASSRSSGTSKNEQFF
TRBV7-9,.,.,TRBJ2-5,TGTGCCAGCAGCTCCCCGGTGGGGCGAGAGACCCAGTACTTC,CASSSPVGRETQYF
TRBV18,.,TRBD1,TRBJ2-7,TGTGCCAGCTCACCTAGAGGGGGCAGCTCCTACGAGCAGTACTTC,CASSPRGGSSYEQYF
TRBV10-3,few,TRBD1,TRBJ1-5,TGTGCCATCAGTGAGACAGGGGATTTTAGCAATCAGCCCCAGCATTTT,CAISETGDFSNQPQHF
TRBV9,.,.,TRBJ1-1,TGTGCCAGCAGCCCCACAGCCCAAGGTAGGACTGAAGCTTTCTTT,CASSPTAQGRTEAFF
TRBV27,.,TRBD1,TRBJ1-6,TGTGCCAGCAGTCCTGGGACAGGGGGTTCACCCCTCCACTTT,CASSPGTGGSPLHF
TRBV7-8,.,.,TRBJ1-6,TGTGCCAGCAGCTCGGGGCGGGGGTTGAATAATTCACCCCTCCACTTT,CASSSGRGLNNSPLHF
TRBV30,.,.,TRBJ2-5,TGTGCCTGGAGTCCCTGGAGGAAACACCAAGAGACCCAGTACTTC,CAWSPWRKHQETQYF
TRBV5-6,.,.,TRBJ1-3,TGTGCCAGCAGCTTGGGCGGTATCTCTGGAAACACCATATATTTT,CASSLGGISGNTIYF
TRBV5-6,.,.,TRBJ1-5,TGTGCCAGCAGCCAGGGAAGATTGGATCAGCCCCAGCATTTT,CASSQGRLDQPQHF
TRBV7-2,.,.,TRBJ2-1,TGTGCCAGCAGCTTAGTAAGTGGCGAGCAGTTCTTC,CASSLVSGEQFF
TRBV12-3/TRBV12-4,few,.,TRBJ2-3,TGTGCCAGCAGCCCGGGTATGGATACGCAGTATTTT,CASSPGMDTQYF
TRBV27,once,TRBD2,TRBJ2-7,TGTGCCAGCAGTACTACGGGGGGCTCCTACGAGCAGTACTTC,CASSTTGGSYEQYF
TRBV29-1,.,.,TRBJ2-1,TGCAGCGTTGAAGTAGACCGAGGGAGAGAGCAGTTCTTC,CSVEVDRGREQFF
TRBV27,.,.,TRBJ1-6,TGTGCCAGCAGTTTTAACAGGGCGGCACCCCTCCACTTT,CASSFNRAAPLHF
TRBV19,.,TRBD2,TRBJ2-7,TGTGCCAGTAGTCCGGGGGGGTACGAGCAGTACTTC,CASSPGGYEQYF
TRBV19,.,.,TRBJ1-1,TGTGCCAGTAGTATAGTAGCAGGGGTCTACCTAATGAACACTGAAGCTTTCTTT,CASSIVAGVYLMNTEAFF
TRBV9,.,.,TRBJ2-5,TGTGCCAGCAGCGTGGCATCCAGTGGGCACCAAGAGACCCAGTACTTC,CASSVASSGHQETQYF
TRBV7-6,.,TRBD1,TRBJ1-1,TGTGCCAGCAGCCAAGGACAGGGGATGGTGAACACTGAAGCTTTCTTT,CASSQGQGMVNTEAFF
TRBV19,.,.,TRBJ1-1,TGTGCCAGTAGTATATTAGGCGCGCGGGGGCAGAGGGACACTGAAGCTTTCTTT,CASSILGARGQRDTEAFF
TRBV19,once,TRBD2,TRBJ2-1,TGTGCCAGTAGGGACATCGGGACTAGCGCGAGCTCCTACAATGAGCAGTTCTTC,CASRDIGTSASSYNEQFF
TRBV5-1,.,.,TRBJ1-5,TGCGCCAGCAGCAAACAAGGGGGGAGGGATCAGCCCCAGCATTTT,CASSKQGGRDQPQHF
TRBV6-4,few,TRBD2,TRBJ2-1,TGTGCCAGCAGTGTGCTAGCGGGGGGCATATATGAGCAGTTCTTC,CASSVLAGGIYEQFF
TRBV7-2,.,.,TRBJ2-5,TGTGCCAGCAGCTCACGACTAACCCAAGAGACCCAGTACTTC,CASSSRLTQETQYF
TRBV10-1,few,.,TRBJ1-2,TGCGCCAGCAGTGAGTCGGGCAGCTATGGCTACACCTTC,CASSESGSYGYTF
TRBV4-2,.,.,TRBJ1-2,TGTGCCAGCAGCCGAGGCCAGGGAAGCGATGGCTACACCTTC,CASSRGQGSDGYTF
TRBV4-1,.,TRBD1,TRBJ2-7,TGCGCCAGCAGCCAACGGGACAGTGGCAACGAGCAGTACTTC,CASSQRDSGNEQYF
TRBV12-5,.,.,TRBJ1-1,TGTGCTAGTGGTTTGGTACTTGGAGGGTACAATGAGAACACTGAAGCTTTCTTT,CASGLVLGGYNENTEAFF
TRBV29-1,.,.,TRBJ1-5,TGCAGCGTTCTCGAGAGGCTCGATCAGCCCCAGCATTTT,CSVLERLDQPQHF
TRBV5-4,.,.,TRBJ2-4,TGTGCCAGCAGCCCTGGCGGTTTAGCCAAAAACATTCAGTACTTC,CASSPGGLAKNIQYF
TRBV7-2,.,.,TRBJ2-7,TGTGCCAGCAGCTTAGGGCGGGGCACCTACGAGCAGTACTTC,CASSLGRGTYEQYF
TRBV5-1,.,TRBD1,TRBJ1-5,TGCGCCAGCAGCACCGGACAGGGAGATCAGCCCCAGCATTTT,CASSTGQGDQPQHF
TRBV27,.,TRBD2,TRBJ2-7,TGTGCCAGCAGTTTGAAGACTAGCGGGAGGGACGAGCAGTACTTC,CASSLKTSGRDEQYF
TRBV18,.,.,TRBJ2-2,TGTGCCAGCTCACCACCGAACAGGGCGACCGGGGAGCTGTTTTTT,CASSPPNRATGELFF
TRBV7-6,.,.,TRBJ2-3,TGTGCCAGCAGCTCACGACAAGGGGGACGTAAAGGAGATACGCAGTATTTT,CASSSRQGGRKGDTQYF
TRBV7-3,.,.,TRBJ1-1,TGTGCCAGCAGCTTAATAGGGCAGGGGATCGCTGAAGCTTTCTTT,CASSLIGQGIAEAFF
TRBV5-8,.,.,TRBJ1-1,TGTGCCAGCAGCCTCAACCAATGGACAAGGATGAACACTGAAGCTTTCTTT,CASSLNQWTRMNTEAFF
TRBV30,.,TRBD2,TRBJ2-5,TGTGCCCAGGGGCTAGCGGGGGCAGAGACCCAGTACTTC,CAQGLAGAETQYF
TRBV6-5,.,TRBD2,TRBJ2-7,TGTGCCAGCAGTTACGCGGGACTAGCGATCTACGAGCAGTACTTC,CASSYAGLAIYEQYF